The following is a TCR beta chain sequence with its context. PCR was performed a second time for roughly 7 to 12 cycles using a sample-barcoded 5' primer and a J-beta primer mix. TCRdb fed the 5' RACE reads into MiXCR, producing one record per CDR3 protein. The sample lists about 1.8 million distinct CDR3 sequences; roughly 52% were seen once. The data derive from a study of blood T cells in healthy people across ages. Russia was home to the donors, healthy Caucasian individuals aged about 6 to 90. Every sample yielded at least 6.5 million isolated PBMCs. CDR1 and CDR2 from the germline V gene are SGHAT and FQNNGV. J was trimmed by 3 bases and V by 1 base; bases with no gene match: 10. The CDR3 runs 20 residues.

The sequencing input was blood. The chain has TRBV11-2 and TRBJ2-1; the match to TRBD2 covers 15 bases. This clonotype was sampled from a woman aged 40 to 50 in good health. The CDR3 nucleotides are TGTGCCAGCAGCTTAGCTCGGACTAGCGGGGGGGCCGGCCGCTACAATGAGCAGTTCTTC. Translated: CASSLARTSGGAGRYNEQFF.